One and the same sample provided the 23 T cell receptor beta chains below, sequenced in a study of shared clonotypes between healthy human individuals. Clones were read by immunoSEQ multiplex PCR, and TCRdb kept only the in-frame ones, dropping some. The table shows some 1 million clones, with 70% to 80% occurring only once. Input material: memory CD4+ T cells sorted from blood. Subset indicated: CD45RA-negative fraction. These receptors all come from a young man in good health.

The CDR3 here is CASSGQGQLNTEAFF. As DNA, the CDR3 is TGTGCCAGCAGTGGACAGGGACAGTTGAACACTGAAGCTTTCTTT. This sequence joins TRBV6-1 and TRBJ1-1; 7 positions agree with TRBD1. CDR1 is MNHNS, CDR2 SASEGT, per germline. With V trimmed by 4 bases and J by 0 bases, 5 bases remained unmatched. The CDR3 has 15 amino acids.

The V and J genes are TRBV4-3 and TRBJ2-3, with 9 nucleotides matching TRBD2. The CDR3 covers 14 residues. Germline lookup yields CDR1 LGHNA and CDR2 YSLEER. The V and J ends lost 4 bases and 6 bases, in that order; junction bases with no gene match: 5. The CDR3 sequence is CASSLSLAGDTQYF. The CDR3 DNA reads as TGCGCCAGCAGCCTTAGCCTAGCGGGGGATACGCAGTATTTT.

The rearrangement joins TRBV7-2 to TRBJ2-7; 13 nucleotides agree with TRBD2. The germline V gene has CDR1 SGHTA and CDR2 FQGNSA. Trimming took 5 bases from V and 6 from J; bases not matched to a gene: 10. This CDR3 spans 16 amino acids. DNA for the CDR3: TGTGCCAGCAGCCGGCCCGGGACTAGCGGGGTCGTCGAGCAGTACTTC. Amino acids: CASSRPGTSGVVEQYF.

The V call is TRBV7-2, the J call TRBJ1-6; TRBD1 aligns across 8 bases. The germline V gene has CDR1 SGHTA and CDR2 FQGNSA. Unmatched junction bases numbered 2, after V lost 1 base and J lost 6 bases. There are 15 residues in the CDR3. CDR3 in amino acids: CASSLGGQGNSPLHF. CDR3 DNA: TGTGCCAGCAGCTTAGGCGGACAGGGTAATTCACCCCTCCACTTT.

The gene calls are TRBV30 and TRBJ1-5, with unresolved D. V shed 3 bases and J shed 7 bases, with 13 bases lying between them. This CDR3 is built from 13 residues. CDR1 is GTSNPN and CDR2 is SVGIG in the germline V gene (reference sequence). CDR3 in amino acids: CAWSDGERQPQHF. CDR3 in DNA: TGTGCCTGGAGCGACGGGGAGAGACAGCCCCAGCATTTT.

This clone has just a few counts. This sequence joins TRBV6-4 and TRBJ2-1, with TRBD2 identical over 9 bases. Germline-derived CDR1 and CDR2 are MRHNA and SNTAGT. This CDR3 has 15 amino acids. After removal of 3 bases from V and 0 bases from J, the junction contained 0 bases not matched to a gene. The CDR3 sequence: CASSERGGSYNEQFF. The CDR3 nucleotides read TGTGCCAGCAGTGAGCGGGGGGGCTCCTACAATGAGCAGTTCTTC.

V and J are TRBV5-4 and TRBJ2-5, with a tentative D call TRBD2 (5 bases). Trimming shortened V by 2 bases and J by 1 base, and 9 bases separated the two germline ends. The CDR3 consists of 14 residues. CDR1 is SGHNT, CDR2 YYREEE, per germline (reference sequence). The CDR3 DNA reads as TGTGCCAGCAGCTTTCCGGGGTCCCAAGAGACCCAGTACTTC. Encoded protein: CASSFPGSQETQYF.

The V call is TRBV9, the J call TRBJ2-1; D perhaps matches TRBD1 (6 bases). The V end was cut by 3 bases, the J end by 5 bases, with 18 bases between. The CDR3 is 16 residues long. Germline V gives CDR1 SGDLS, CDR2 YYNGEE. The CDR3 sequence: CASSAPPGAFNNEQFF. Written as DNA, the CDR3 is TGTGCCAGCAGCGCCCCCCCAGGGGCATTTAACAATGAGCAGTTCTTC.

The chain recombines TRBV28 with TRBJ2-7; D gene ambiguous. The CDR3 runs to 13 residues. CDR1 and CDR2 (germline): MDHEN, SYDVKM. V dropped 8 bases and J dropped 3 bases, with 14 bases sitting between them. In DNA, the CDR3 is TGTGCCAGCGCGAGGATGGGGAACTACGAGCAGTACTTC. Encoded protein: CASARMGNYEQYF.

V is TRBV7-2 and J is TRBJ2-5; unclear D gene. V lost 4 bases to trimming and J lost 2 bases, with 11 bases between them. This CDR3 has 14 residues. Germline CDR1 reads SGHTA; CDR2 reads FQGNSA. The CDR3 protein is CASSSPRLQETQYF. The CDR3 DNA reads TGTGCCAGCAGCTCCCCTAGGTTGCAAGAGACCCAGTACTTC.

The sample holds one count of this clone. A much larger clone lies a single base off, so this may be a read error. The genes are TRBV20-1 and TRBJ1-2; no clear D. Trimming stripped 6 bases from V and 4 bases from J, with 6 bases between. CDR1 and CDR2 from the germline V gene are DFQATT and SNEGSKA (reference sequence). This CDR3 is 10 amino acids long. The CDR3 bases are TGCAGTGCCGACCTCTATGGCTACACCTTC. Protein: CSADLYGYTF.

The gene calls are TRBV28 and TRBJ2-5, with 8 bases fitting TRBD2. Germline-derived CDR1 and CDR2 are MDHEN and SYDVKM. This CDR3 spans 17 amino acids. V dropped 6 bases and J dropped 7; count of bases not matched to a gene: 19. The CDR3 loop reads CASSSGGSGGGLGTQYF. The CDR3 nucleotides are TGTGCCAGCAGCTCCGGAGGGAGCGGGGGTGGCCTAGGGACCCAGTACTTC.

DNA of the CDR3: TGCGCCAGCAGCCCGGCCGGGACAGGGAGCCAAGAGACCCAGTACTTC. Translation gives CASSPAGTGSQETQYF. V gene TRBV5-1 combines with J gene TRBJ2-5; 9 positions agree with TRBD1. The germline CDR1 and CDR2 sequences are SGHRS and YFSETQ. The CDR3 runs to 16 residues. J was trimmed by 1 base and V by 4 bases; bases with no gene match: 8.

The chain is built from TRBV28 and TRBJ1-5; possibly TRBD1 for D (6 bases). Trimming removed 8 bases at V and 0 bases at J, with 20 bases between. CDR1 and CDR2 from the germline V gene are MDHEN and SYDVKM. The length of the CDR3 is 17 residues. CDR3 bases: TGTGCCAGCGGCTACGGGTCCAGGGGTTATAGCAATCAGCCCCAGCATTTT. Its translation: CASGYGSRGYSNQPQHF.

V and J are TRBV7-2 and TRBJ1-2; TRBD1 matches 11 bases. Germline V gene sequence: CDR1 SGHTA, CDR2 FQGNSA. This CDR3 has 14 amino acids. V lost 5 bases to trimming and J lost 8 bases; unmatched junction nucleotides: 7. CDR3 DNA: TGTGCCAGCAGCGACGGACAGGGGGCGCAGGGCTACACCTTC. It specifies CASSDGQGAQGYTF.

The J gene is TRBJ2-7, the V gene TRBV11-1; D unclear. Trimming left V 1 base short and J 2 bases short, with 9 bases between. This CDR3 contains 14 residues. From germline, CDR1 is SGHAT and CDR2 FQDESV (reference sequence). CDR3 loop: CASSLGTGTYEQYF. The CDR3 region has the DNA TGTGCCAGCAGCTTAGGGACCGGTACCTACGAGCAGTACTTC.

The rearrangement uses TRBV6-1 and TRBJ1-1; no reliable D call. Deletions cut 4 bases from V and 1 base from J, with 4 bases between. Germline V CDR1 and CDR2: MNHNS, SASEGT. The CDR3 runs to 12 residues. CDR3 in amino acids: CASSVSNTEAFF. In DNA, the CDR3 is TGTGCCAGCAGTGTCTCGAACACTGAAGCTTTCTTT.

The chain links TRBV19 to TRBJ1-6; no clear D. Trimming shortened V by 3 bases and J by 9 bases, and 12 bases separated the two germline ends. The CDR3 loop spans 14 amino acids. Germline CDR1 is LNHDA and CDR2 is SQIVND (reference sequence). CDR3 coding DNA: TGTGCCAGTAGTATCTCGACTGTGGTTTCACCCCTCCACTTT. Its translation: CASSISTVVSPLHF.

The genes are TRBV4-1 and TRBJ2-7; D unresolved. The CDR3 has 17 amino acids. Germline V gene sequence: CDR1 MGHRA, CDR2 YSYEKL. V lost 0 bases and J lost 0, with 15 bases in between. The CDR3 bases are TGCGCCAGCAGCCAAGATACTATAATAATGAGCTCCTACGAGCAGTACTTC. Protein sequence: CASSQDTIIMSSYEQYF.

The chain employs TRBV9 and TRBJ2-1, with 10 bases aligning to TRBD2. This CDR3 comprises 18 residues. Germline lookup yields CDR1 SGDLS and CDR2 YYNGEE. The junction had 9 bases not matched to a gene; V was cut back by 0 bases and J by 3 bases. The CDR3, as DNA: TGTGCCAGCAGCGTAGAGGCTAGCGGGAGTATGAACTACAATGAGCAGTTCTTC. The encoded protein is CASSVEASGSMNYNEQFF.

The gene calls are TRBV7-2 and TRBJ2-1, with 8 bases lining up with TRBD2. CDR1 is SGHTA and CDR2 is FQGNSA in the germline V gene. This CDR3 spans 14 amino acids. The trim removed 3 bases at V and 6 bases at J, leaving 4 bases unmatched. The CDR3 bases are TGTGCCAGCAGCTTGGGGACTAGGGGCAATGAGCAGTTCTTC. It specifies CASSLGTRGNEQFF.

V gene TRBV21-1 combines with J gene TRBJ2-1; the table calls TRBD2, which could not be checked here. TRBV21-1 counts as a pseudogene. CDR3 length equals 17 residues. The CDR3 spells CASSKVIRRVGYNEQFF. The DNA of the CDR3 is TGTGCCAGCAGCAAAGTTATAAGGAGGGTCGGCTACAATGAGCAGTTCTTC.

The chain links TRBV7-2 to TRBJ2-2; TRBD1 or TRBD2 may be the D gene (6 bases each). CDR3 length: 14 amino acids. The V end lost 8 bases, the J end lost 3 bases, and 13 bases lay between the germline ends. The germline gives CDR1 SGHTA, CDR2 FQGNSA. The DNA for the CDR3 is TGTGCCAGCGCCCCGAGGGGGGACACCGGGGAGCTGTTTTTT. Translation gives CASAPRGDTGELFF.